This T cell receptor (beta chain) appears in the sequencing data of a study of blood T cells in healthy people across ages. For the study at large: Capturing about one barcoded beta molecule per two T cells was achieved by template switching.

Study results and limitations: There was a strong correlation between TCR beta diversity and naive T cell percentage.

Concerning this clonotype: Its specificity is unknown.

The V and J ends lost 4 bases and 0 bases respectively, with 13 bases between them. The CDR3 is made up of 15 amino acids. CDR1 and CDR2 (germline): SGHRS, YFSETQ. The use of a sample-barcoded 5' primer and a J-beta primer mix characterized a second PCR of roughly 6 to 11 cycles. TCRdb used MiXCR to reprocess the 5' RACE reads, holding one entry per CDR3 protein. Found here are about 1.4 million distinct CDR3 sequences, 55% to 75% of them singletons; the top ten hold under 8.5%. The receptor was derived from a man younger than 35 in good health. V gene TRBV5-1 combines with J gene TRBJ1-1; perhaps TRBD1 as D (6 bases). Sequencing used blood. The CDR3 is CASSGRQEMNTEAFF. The CDR3 DNA reads as TGCGCCAGCAGCGGCCGACAGGAAATGAACACTGAAGCTTTCTTT.